This record concerns one TCR beta chain sequence. As yet, its antigen is unknown. The germline V gene has CDR1 SQVTM and CDR2 ANQGSEA. The CDR3 consists of 13 residues. V lost 0 bases and J lost 8, with 13 bases in between. The data were taken from a study of T cells after yellow fever vaccination. General study points: Contamination of FACS-sorted repertoires by abundant clonotypes from the bulk population could occur. Only a small proportion of the clonotypes turned up in both the CD4 and the CD8 compartments, likely arising from convergent recombination. Re-detected after boosting: most primary clones, more than 95% of CD4 and about 85% of CD8.

It was through 5'RACE template switching that TCR cDNA was made, with a universal primer site and UMIs added. TCRdb reanalysed the 5' RACE reads using MiXCR and keeps one entry per CDR3 protein. The sample has some 560,000 distinct CDR3 sequences; roughly a sixth are singletons. The source was PBMCs, collected about 5 days after the first yellow fever vaccination. This clonotype was obtained from a man aged 18 to 30 who received the YFV17D yellow fever vaccine. This chain connects TRBV29-1 to TRBJ1-2; TRBD1 is a possible D gene (6 bases). DNA for the CDR3: TGCAGCGTTGAAGAGGGGCGGGGGGCCGGCTACACCTTC. Amino acid sequence: CSVEEGRGAGYTF.